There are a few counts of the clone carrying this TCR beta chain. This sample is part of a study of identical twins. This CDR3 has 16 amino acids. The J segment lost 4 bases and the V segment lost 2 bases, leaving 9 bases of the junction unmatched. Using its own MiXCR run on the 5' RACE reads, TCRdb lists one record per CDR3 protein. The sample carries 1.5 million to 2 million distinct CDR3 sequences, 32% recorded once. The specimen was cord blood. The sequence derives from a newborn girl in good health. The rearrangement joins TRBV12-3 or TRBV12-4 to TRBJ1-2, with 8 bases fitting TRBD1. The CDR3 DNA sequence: TGTGCCAGCAGTTTAACCGCGACAGGGGCAGGCTATGGCTACACCTTC. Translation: CASSLTATGAGYGYTF.